These 16 T cell receptor beta chains share one sample of origin, sequenced in a study of liver allograft versus peripheral blood T cells. Turning to the study itself: The study compared liver allograft T cell receptor repertoires against peripheral blood repertoires of liver transplant recipients.

TCRdb independently ran MiXCR on the reads; one entry per CDR3 protein. The sample comprises about 13,000 distinct CDR3 sequences, approximately 20% of which are singletons, and 13% rests with the top ten. These TCRs come from a human patient who had a liver transplant. The graft donor may be the source of some T cells.

This clonotype was seen ten or more times. The J gene is TRBJ1-1, the V gene TRBV7-2; maybe TRBD1 (5 bases). The CDR3 covers 14 residues. The V and J ends lost 2 bases and 3 bases respectively, with 10 bases between them. The germline gives CDR1 SGHTA, CDR2 FQGNSA. This chain's CDR3 is CASSLKQAHTEAFF. CDR3 nucleotides: TGTGCCAGCAGCTTAAAACAGGCTCACACTGAAGCTTTCTTT.

By share of the sample, this clonotype is medium-sized. This chain uses TRBV24-1 with TRBJ2-1, with 10 positions matching TRBD2. After removal of 4 bases from V and 3 bases from J, the junction contained 8 bases not matched to a gene. Germline CDR1 and CDR2: KGHDR and SFDVKD. There are 17 residues in the CDR3. CDR3 residues: CATSDPQTSGFYNEQFF. CDR3 in DNA: TGTGCCACCAGTGACCCACAGACTAGCGGGTTCTACAATGAGCAGTTCTTC.

This clonotype occurred a few times. This chain uses TRBV9 with TRBJ1-3, with 7 bases aligning to TRBD1. Germline CDR1 is SGDLS and CDR2 is YYNGEE. V was clipped by 2 bases and J by 0 bases; unmatched bases: 5. The CDR3 length is 16 residues. The CDR3 DNA reads as TGTGCCAGCAGCGTGGGGTCAGGGGGCTCTGGAAACACCATATATTTT. As protein: CASSVGSGGSGNTIYF.

This clonotype was seen ten or more times. The V gene is TRBV24-1, the J gene TRBJ2-2; the match to TRBD2 covers 14 bases. This CDR3 has 19 amino acids. Germline-derived CDR1 and CDR2 are KGHDR and SFDVKD. J was trimmed by 1 base and V by 2 bases; bases with no gene match: 5. CDR3 nucleotides: TGTGCCACCAGTGATTCCCCCGGACTAGCGGGGGGGAACACCGGGGAGCTGTTTTTT. Amino acid sequence: CATSDSPGLAGGNTGELFF.

This clonotype was recorded at least ten times. The rearrangement links TRBV7-2 to TRBJ1-1; perhaps TRBD1 as D (5 bases). V lost 1 base and J lost 5, with 11 bases in between. The CDR3 totals 14 residues. CDR1 and CDR2 from the germline V gene are SGHTA and FQGNSA. The CDR3 spells CASSLDRSLTEAFF. DNA of the CDR3: TGTGCCAGCAGCTTAGACAGGAGTCTTACTGAAGCTTTCTTT.

This clonotype is termed medium-sized. J is TRBJ1-2 and V is TRBV6-5, with D maybe TRBD1 (5 bases). From germline, CDR1 is MNHEY and CDR2 SVGAGI. This CDR3 is built from 12 residues. V was cut by 0 bases and J by 8 bases, with 7 bases left in between. Written as DNA, the CDR3 is TGTGCCAGCAGTTACTCCCAGGGAGGCTACACCTTC. It codes for CASSYSQGGYTF.

This clonotype was detected many times. The chain has TRBV6-1 and TRBJ1-1; D uncertain. The CDR3 runs to 13 residues. Trimming left V 3 bases short and J 1 base short, with 6 bases between. Germline V gene sequence: CDR1 MNHNS, CDR2 SASEGT. The CDR3 sequence: CASSEEANTEAFF. The CDR3 DNA follows: TGTGCCAGCAGTGAGGAGGCGAACACTGAAGCTTTCTTT.

The CDR3 nucleotides are TGTGCCAGCAGCGTCCGCGAAGCGGGGGCCAGGGGCGAGCAGTACTTC. Its protein product is CASSVREAGARGEQYF. This rearrangement joins TRBV9 to TRBJ2-7, with 8 positions matching TRBD2. The CDR3 sequence is 16 residues long. V dropped 2 bases and J dropped 6; count of bases not matched to a gene: 13. Germline V lookup: CDR1 SGDLS, CDR2 YYNGEE.

This rearrangement joins TRBV20-1 to TRBJ2-1; 15 bases match TRBD2. Germline CDR1 DFQATT, CDR2 SNEGSKA (reference sequence). CDR3 size: 16 residues. The trim removed 1 base at V and 3 bases at J, leaving 1 base unmatched. The CDR3 nucleotides read TGCAGTGCTAGAGGGGGACTAGCGGGGGGCTACAATGAGCAGTTCTTC. This codes for CSARGGLAGGYNEQFF.

This clonotype came up a few times. The chain recombines TRBV27 with TRBJ2-2, with D unclear. Germline CDR1 reads MNHEY; CDR2 reads SMNVEV (reference sequence). The V end lost 2 bases, the J end lost 5 bases, and 12 bases lay between the germline ends. The CDR3 contains 15 residues. CDR3 region: CASSLRLVRTGELFF. In DNA form, the CDR3 reads TGTGCCAGCAGTTTAAGGCTAGTGAGGACCGGGGAGCTGTTTTTT.

J is TRBJ1-6 and V is TRBV9; TRBD1 matches at 8 bases. Trimming took 3 bases from V and 7 from J; bases not matched to a gene: 6. The CDR3 totals 15 residues. Germline-derived CDR1 and CDR2 are SGDLS and YYNGEE. The CDR3 sequence is CASSGGQAANSPLHF. DNA for the CDR3: TGTGCCAGCAGCGGGGGACAGGCAGCGAATTCACCCCTCCACTTT. The complete variable domain, with remaining parts taken from reference TRBV9 and TRBJ1-6, reads DSGVTQTPKHLITATGQRVTLRCSPRSGDLSVYWYQQSLDQGLQFLIQYYNGEERAKGNILERFSAQQFPDLHSELNLSSLELGDSALYFCASSGGQAANSPLHFGNGTRLTVT.

The rearrangement uses TRBV12-3 or TRBV12-4 and TRBJ2-1; D gene unclear. V lost 4 bases and J lost 10, with 23 bases in between. This CDR3 spans 16 amino acids. Here the CDR3 DNA reads TGTGCCAGCAGTTCCCCCCATAAAAACGACCGCAGCGAGCAGTTCTTC. Translation: CASSSPHKNDRSEQFF.

This clonotype was recorded many times. The chain links TRBV6-1 to TRBJ1-2; 7 bases line up with TRBD1. CDR1 and CDR2 (germline): MNHNS, SASEGT. The trim removed 4 bases at V and 2 bases at J, leaving 4 bases unmatched. The CDR3 is made up of 14 amino acids. This chain's CDR3 is CASSGGTANYGYTF. DNA of the CDR3: TGTGCCAGCAGTGGGGGGACAGCAAACTATGGCTACACCTTC.

V is TRBV30 and J is TRBJ2-1; D ambiguous. Germline assignment: CDR1 GTSNPN and CDR2 SVGIG (reference sequence). This CDR3 is 15 amino acids long. V lost 0 bases, J lost 2 bases, and 11 bases lay in between. CDR3 DNA sequence: TGTGCCTGGAGTGTTGTGGGAAACACCTACAATGAGCAGTTCTTC. Its translation is CAWSVVGNTYNEQFF.

The chain couples TRBV6-5 to TRBJ1-5; a weak D match, TRBD1 (6 bases). The germline V gene encodes CDR1 MNHEY and CDR2 SVGAGI. There are 16 residues in the CDR3. Between the trimmed V and J ends, which lost 0 bases and 5 bases, there was a span of 14 bases. This CDR3 reads CASSYSPRGEDQPQHF. CDR3 nucleotide sequence: TGTGCCAGCAGTTACTCGCCCAGGGGAGAGGATCAGCCCCAGCATTTT.

V usage is TRBV6-5 and J usage is TRBJ2-4; a possible D gene is TRBD1 (6 bases). The CDR3 covers 13 residues. V was clipped by 7 bases and J by 3 bases, with 10 bases between them. The germline CDR1 and CDR2 sequences are MNHEY and SVGAGI. CDR3 region: CASTDRVKNIQYF. CDR3 nucleotides: TGTGCCAGCACGGACAGAGTCAAAAACATTCAGTACTTC.